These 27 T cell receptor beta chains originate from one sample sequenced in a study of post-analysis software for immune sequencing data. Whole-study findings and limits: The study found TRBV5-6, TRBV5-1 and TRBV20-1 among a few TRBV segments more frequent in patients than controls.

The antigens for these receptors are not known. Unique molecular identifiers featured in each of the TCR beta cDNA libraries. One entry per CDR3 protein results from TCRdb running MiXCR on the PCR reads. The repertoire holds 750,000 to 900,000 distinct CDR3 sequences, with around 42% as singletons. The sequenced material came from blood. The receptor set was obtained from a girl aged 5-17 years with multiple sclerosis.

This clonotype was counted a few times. The CDR3 is CASSPSAERGDTQYF. As DNA, the CDR3 is TGTGCCAGCAGCCCCAGCGCGGAGAGAGGAGATACGCAGTATTTT. The chain has TRBV7-3 and TRBJ2-3; the D is unclear. Germline lookup yields CDR1 SGHTA and CDR2 FQGTGA. Trimming pared 5 bases from V and 5 bases from J, leaving 17 bases between. This CDR3 region has 15 residues. The variable domain in full, completed from reference TRBV7-3 and TRBJ2-3, reads GAGVSQTPSNKVTEKGKYVELRCDPISGHTALYWYRQSLGQGPEFLIYFQGTGAADDSGLPNDRFFAVRPEGSVSTLKIQRTERGDSAVYLCASSPSAERGDTQYFGPGTRLTVL.

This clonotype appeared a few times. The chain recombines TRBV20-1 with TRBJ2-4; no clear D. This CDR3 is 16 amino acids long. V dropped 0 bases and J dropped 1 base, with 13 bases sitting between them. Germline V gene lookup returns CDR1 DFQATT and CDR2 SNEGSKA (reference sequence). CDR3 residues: CSARDSRTGAKNIQYF. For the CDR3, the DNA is TGCAGTGCTAGAGATTCCCGAACCGGGGCCAAAAACATTCAGTACTTC.

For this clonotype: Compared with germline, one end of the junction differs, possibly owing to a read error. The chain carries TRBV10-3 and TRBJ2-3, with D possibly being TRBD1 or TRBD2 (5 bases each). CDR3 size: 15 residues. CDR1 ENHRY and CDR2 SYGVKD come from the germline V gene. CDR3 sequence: CAISESGAFTDTQYF. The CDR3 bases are TGTGCCATTAGTGAGTCCGGGGCCTTCACAGATACGCAGTATTTT.

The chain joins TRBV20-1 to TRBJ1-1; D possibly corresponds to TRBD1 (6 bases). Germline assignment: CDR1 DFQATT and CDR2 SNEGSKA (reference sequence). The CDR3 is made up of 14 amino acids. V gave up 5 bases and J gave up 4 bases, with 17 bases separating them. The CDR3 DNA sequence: TGCAGTGCTGGACTACAGGGTGGCCGCACTGAAGCTTTCTTT. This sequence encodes CSAGLQGGRTEAFF.

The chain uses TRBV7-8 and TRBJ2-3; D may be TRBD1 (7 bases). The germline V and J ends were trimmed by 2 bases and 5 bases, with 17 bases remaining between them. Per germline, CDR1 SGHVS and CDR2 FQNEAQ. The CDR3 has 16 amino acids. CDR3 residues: CASSLPTGDWGDTQYF. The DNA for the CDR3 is TGTGCCAGCAGCTTACCTACAGGGGACTGGGGAGATACGCAGTATTTT.

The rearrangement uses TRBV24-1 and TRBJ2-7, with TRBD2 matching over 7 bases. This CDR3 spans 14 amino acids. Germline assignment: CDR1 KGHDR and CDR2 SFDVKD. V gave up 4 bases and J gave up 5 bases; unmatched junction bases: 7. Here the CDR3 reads CATSEAGDPNEQYF. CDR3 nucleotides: TGTGCCACCAGTGAGGCGGGAGACCCCAACGAGCAGTACTTC.

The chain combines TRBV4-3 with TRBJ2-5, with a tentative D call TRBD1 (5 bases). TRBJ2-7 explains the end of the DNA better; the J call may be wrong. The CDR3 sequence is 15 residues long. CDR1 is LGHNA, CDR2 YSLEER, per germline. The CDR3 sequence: CASSQDREIYYEQYF. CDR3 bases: TGCGCCAGCAGCCAAGACAGGGAAATCTACTACGAGCAGTACTTC.

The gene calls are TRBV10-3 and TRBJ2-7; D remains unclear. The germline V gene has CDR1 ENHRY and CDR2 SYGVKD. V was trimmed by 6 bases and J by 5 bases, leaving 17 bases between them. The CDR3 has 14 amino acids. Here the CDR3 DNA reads TGTGCCATCAGCGCCGACCTCGCTCCTGACGAGCAGTACTTC. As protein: CAISADLAPDEQYF.

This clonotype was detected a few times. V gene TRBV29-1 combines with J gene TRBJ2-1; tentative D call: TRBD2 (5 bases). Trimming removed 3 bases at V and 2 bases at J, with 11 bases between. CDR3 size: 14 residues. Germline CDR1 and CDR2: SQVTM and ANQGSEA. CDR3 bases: TGCAGCGTTGAGGGAGAGGGAGCCTACAATGAGCAGTTCTTC. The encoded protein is CSVEGEGAYNEQFF.

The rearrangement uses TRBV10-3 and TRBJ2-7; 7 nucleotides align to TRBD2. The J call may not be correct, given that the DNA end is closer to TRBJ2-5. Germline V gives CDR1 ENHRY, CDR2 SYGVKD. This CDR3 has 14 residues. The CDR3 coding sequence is TGTGCCATCAGTCTCCAGGGAGGGCGGGAGACCCAGTACTTC. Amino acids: CAISLQGGRETQYF.

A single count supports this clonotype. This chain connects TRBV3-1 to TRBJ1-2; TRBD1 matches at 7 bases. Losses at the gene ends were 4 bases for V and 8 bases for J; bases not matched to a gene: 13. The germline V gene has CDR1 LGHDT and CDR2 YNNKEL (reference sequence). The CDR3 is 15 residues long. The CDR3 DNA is TGTGCCAGCAGCCGGTTGGACAGGATGGGTCGGGGCTACACCTTC. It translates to CASSRLDRMGRGYTF.

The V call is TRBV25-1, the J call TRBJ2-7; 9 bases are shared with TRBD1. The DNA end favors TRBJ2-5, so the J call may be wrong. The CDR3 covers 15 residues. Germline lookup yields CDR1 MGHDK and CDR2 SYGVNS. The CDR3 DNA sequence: TGTGCCAGCAGTGAGGGACAGGGTAGTGGGGAGACCCAGTACTTC. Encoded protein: CASSEGQGSGETQYF.

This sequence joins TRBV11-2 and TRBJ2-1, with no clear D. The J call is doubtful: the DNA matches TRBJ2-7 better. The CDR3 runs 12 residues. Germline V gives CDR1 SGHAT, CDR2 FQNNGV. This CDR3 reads CASSSPAPEQYF. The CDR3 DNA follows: TGTGCCAGCAGCTCTCCGGCCCCGGAGCAGTACTTC.

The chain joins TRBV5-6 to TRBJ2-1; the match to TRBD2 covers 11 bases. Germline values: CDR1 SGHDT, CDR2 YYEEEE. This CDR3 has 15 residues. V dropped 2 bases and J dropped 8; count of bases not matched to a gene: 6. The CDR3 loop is CASSFKGLAAYEQFF. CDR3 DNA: TGTGCCAGCAGCTTTAAGGGACTAGCGGCCTATGAGCAGTTCTTC.

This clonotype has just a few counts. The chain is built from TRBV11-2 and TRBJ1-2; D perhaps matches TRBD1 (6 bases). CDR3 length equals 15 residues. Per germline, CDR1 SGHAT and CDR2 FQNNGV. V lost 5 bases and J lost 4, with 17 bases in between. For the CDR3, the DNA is TGTGCCAGCAGCCCGTCGGGGGGGGCCGGCTATGGCTACACCTTC. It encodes CASSPSGGAGYGYTF.

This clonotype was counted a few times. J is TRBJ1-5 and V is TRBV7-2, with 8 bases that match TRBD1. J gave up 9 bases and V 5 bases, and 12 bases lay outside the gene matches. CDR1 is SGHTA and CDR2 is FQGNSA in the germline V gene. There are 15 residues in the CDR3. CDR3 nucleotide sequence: TGTGCCAGCAGCCTACGTCAGGGGGCAAAGCGGCCCCAGCATTTT. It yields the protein CASSLRQGAKRPQHF.

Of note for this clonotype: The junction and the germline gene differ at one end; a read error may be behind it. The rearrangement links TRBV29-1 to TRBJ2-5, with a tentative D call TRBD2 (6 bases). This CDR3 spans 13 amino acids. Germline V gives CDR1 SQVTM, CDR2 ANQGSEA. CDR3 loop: CSVEGTLVETQYF. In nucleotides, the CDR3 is TGCAGCGTGGAAGGGACTCTCGTAGAGACCCAGTACTTC. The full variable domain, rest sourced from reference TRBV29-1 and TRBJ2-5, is SAVISQKPSRDICQRGTSLTIQCQVDSQVTMMFWYRQQPGQSLTLIATANQGSEATYESGFVIDKFPISRPNLTFSTLTVSNMSPEDSSIYLCSVEGTLVETQYFGPGTRLLVL.

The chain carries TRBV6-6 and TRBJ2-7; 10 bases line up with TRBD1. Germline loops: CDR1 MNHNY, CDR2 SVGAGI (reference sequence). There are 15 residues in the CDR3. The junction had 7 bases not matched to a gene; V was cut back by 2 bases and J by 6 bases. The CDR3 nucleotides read TGTGCCAGCAGTTACCAGGGACAGGGGCTCGGCGAGCAGTACTTC. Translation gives CASSYQGQGLGEQYF.

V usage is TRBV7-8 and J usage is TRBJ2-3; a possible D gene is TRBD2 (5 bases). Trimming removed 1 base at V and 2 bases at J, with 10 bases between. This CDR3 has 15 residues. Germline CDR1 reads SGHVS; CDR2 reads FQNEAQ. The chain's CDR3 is CASSLGTSFTDTQYF. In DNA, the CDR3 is TGTGCCAGCAGCTTAGGAACTAGTTTCACAGATACGCAGTATTTT.

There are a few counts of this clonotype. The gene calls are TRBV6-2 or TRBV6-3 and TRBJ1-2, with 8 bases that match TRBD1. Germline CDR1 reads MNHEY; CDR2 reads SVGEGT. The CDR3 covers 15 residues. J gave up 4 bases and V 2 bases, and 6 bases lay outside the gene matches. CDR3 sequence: CASSYDDRGAYGYTF. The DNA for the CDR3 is TGTGCCAGCAGTTACGACGACAGGGGTGCCTATGGCTACACCTTC.

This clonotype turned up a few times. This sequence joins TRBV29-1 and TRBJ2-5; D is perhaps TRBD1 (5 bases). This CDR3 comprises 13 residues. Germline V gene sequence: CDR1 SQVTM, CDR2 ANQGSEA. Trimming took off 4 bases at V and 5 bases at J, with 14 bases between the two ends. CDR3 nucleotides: TGCAGCGTTGGAAGTGCGGCAGGGGAGACCCAGTACTTC. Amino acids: CSVGSAAGETQYF.

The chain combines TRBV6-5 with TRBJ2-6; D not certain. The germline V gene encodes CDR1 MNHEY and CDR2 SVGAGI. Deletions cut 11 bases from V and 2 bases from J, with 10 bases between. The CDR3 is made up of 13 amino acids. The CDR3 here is CAAWGAGANVLTF. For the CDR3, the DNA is TGTGCCGCGTGGGGTGCTGGGGCCAACGTCCTGACTTTC.

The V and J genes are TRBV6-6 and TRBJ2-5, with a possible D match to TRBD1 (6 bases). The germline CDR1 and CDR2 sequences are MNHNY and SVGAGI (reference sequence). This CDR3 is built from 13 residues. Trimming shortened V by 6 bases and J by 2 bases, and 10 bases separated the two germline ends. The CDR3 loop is CASRGDRQETQYF. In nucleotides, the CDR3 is TGTGCCAGCAGAGGCGACAGGCAAGAGACCCAGTACTTC.

The CDR3 bases are TGTGCCAGCAGGATACTAGGACAAGAGACCCAGTACTTC. Its translation: CASRILGQETQYF. The chain links TRBV12-3 or TRBV12-4 to TRBJ2-5; D possibly corresponds to TRBD2 (5 bases). The CDR3 runs 13 residues. Trimming removed 6 bases from V and 2 bases from J, with 10 bases in between.

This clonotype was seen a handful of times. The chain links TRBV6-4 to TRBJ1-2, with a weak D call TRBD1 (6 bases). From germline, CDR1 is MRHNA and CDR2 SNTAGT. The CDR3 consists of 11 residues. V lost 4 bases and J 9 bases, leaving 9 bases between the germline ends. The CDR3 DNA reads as TGTGCCAGCAGTGCGGGGGGCAGCTACACCTTC. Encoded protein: CASSAGGSYTF.

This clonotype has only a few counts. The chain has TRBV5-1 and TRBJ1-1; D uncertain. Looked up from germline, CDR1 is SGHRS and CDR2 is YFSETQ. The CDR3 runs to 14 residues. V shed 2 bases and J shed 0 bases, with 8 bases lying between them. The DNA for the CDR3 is TGCGCCAGCAGCTTCGAATTCATGAACACTGAAGCTTTCTTT. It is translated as CASSFEFMNTEAFF.

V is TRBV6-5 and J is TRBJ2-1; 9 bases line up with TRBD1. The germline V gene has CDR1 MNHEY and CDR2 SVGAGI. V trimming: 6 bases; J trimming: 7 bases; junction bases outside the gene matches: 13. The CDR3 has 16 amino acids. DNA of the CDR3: TGTGCCAGCAGACCACAGGGGGCGCGGGTGTGGAATGAGCAGTTCTTC. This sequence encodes CASRPQGARVWNEQFF.